The next 3 T cell receptor beta chains were all read from a single sample in a study of T cell repertoires in cytomegalovirus infection. From the reads, TCRdb called clonotypes with MiXCR, one entry per CDR3 protein. The sample shows 200,000 to 250,000 distinct CDR3 sequences, roughly 23% of them seen only once. Sequenced material: CD8+ T cells from PBMCs. The receptors come from a human donor in good health (CMV status not recorded). Some clones in this sample may be carry-over from other donors' samples.

This clonotype was seen a handful of times. The chain links TRBV15 to TRBJ2-1; 16 nucleotides align to TRBD2. This CDR3 region has 19 residues. V lost 3 bases to trimming and J lost 9 bases; unmatched junction nucleotides: 14. Germline CDR1 and CDR2: LNHNV and YYDKDF (reference sequence). The CDR3 DNA follows: TGTGCCACCAGCAGGGAACCGGGACTAGCGGGGGGGCCTGAAGCTGAGCAGTTCTTC. This codes for CATSREPGLAGGPEAEQFF.

This clonotype occurred a few times. V and J are TRBV7-9 and TRBJ2-1; TRBD2 agrees at 9 bases. V lost 5 bases, J lost 9 bases, and 2 bases stayed unmatched. This CDR3 region has 12 residues. In germline, CDR1 is SEHNR, CDR2 FQNEAQ (reference sequence). CDR3 residues: CASSATSGEQFF. CDR3 nucleotide sequence: TGTGCCAGCAGCGCGACTAGCGGTGAGCAGTTCTTC.

This chain joins TRBV5-1 and TRBJ2-7; 9 nucleotides align to TRBD2. Trimming removed 3 bases from V and 0 bases from J; junction bases left unmatched: 16. CDR1 and CDR2 from the germline V gene are SGHRS and YFSETQ. The CDR3 extends over 19 amino acids. CDR3 amino acids: CASSSGGISGGPSSYEQYF. In DNA form, the CDR3 reads TGCGCCAGCAGCTCCGGGGGTATTAGCGGGGGCCCGAGCTCCTACGAGCAGTACTTC.